The next 16 T cell receptor beta chains were all read from a single sample in a study of shared clonotypes between healthy human individuals. The method was immunoSEQ multiplex PCR; TCRdb's version includes in-frame clones alone and lacks a portion of them. The sample carries 2 million to 2.5 million clones, under 95% recorded once. Naive CD8 cells were CD45RO-negative, positively selected for CCR7, excluding terminally differentiated effector memory CD45RA+ cells. The sequencing sample was made of naive CD8+ T cells from PBMCs. The source is a young man in good health. Some clones in this sample may be carry-over from other donors' samples.

The V call is TRBV7-3, the J call TRBJ2-2; 9 bases map to TRBD2. The V gene end was trimmed by 2 bases and the J gene end by 7 bases; junction bases not matched to a gene: 11. This CDR3 comprises 17 residues. The germline V gene encodes CDR1 SGHTA and CDR2 FQGTGA. Written as DNA, the CDR3 is TGTGCCAGCAGCTTATTTATTGCTAGCGGGGATGGCGGGGAGCTGTTTTTT. Translating gives CASSLFIASGDGGELFF.

V is TRBV30 and J is TRBJ1-1, with D hard to call. This CDR3 has 11 amino acids. Germline V gives CDR1 GTSNPN, CDR2 SVGIG (reference sequence). The V gene lost 5 bases and the J gene lost 4 bases, with 8 bases spanning the gap. The CDR3 DNA is TGTGCCTGGGGGGAGGGCACTGAAGCTTTCTTT. It codes for CAWGEGTEAFF.

This clone was recorded only once. The chain carries TRBV14 and TRBJ2-1; 9 bases agree with TRBD1. V gave up 0 bases and J gave up 8 bases; unmatched junction bases: 11. This CDR3 is 17 amino acids long. In germline, CDR1 is SGHDN, CDR2 FVKESK. Written as DNA, the CDR3 is TGTGCCAGCAGCCAAGACCCCGACAGGGGGTTAGAAGATGAGCAGTTCTTC. It encodes CASSQDPDRGLEDEQFF.

V usage is TRBV4-1 and J usage is TRBJ2-7, with TRBD2 as a possible D gene (7 bases). Trimming cost V 4 bases and J 6 bases, with 19 bases left between them. Germline-derived CDR1 and CDR2 are MGHRA and YSYEKL. This CDR3 region has 15 residues. The DNA for the CDR3 is TGCGCCAGCAGCCCAACTCACACGGGGGGCGCCGAGCAGTACTTC. Protein product: CASSPTHTGGAEQYF.

The chain uses TRBV4-1 and TRBJ1-2, with D perhaps TRBD1 (5 bases). Germline CDR1 reads MGHRA; CDR2 reads YSYEKL. Trimming took 0 bases from V and 2 from J, leaving 16 bases between them. The CDR3 is 17 residues long. The chain's CDR3 is CASSQDHRGSPNYGYTF. The DNA of the CDR3 is TGCGCCAGCAGCCAAGATCATCGGGGCAGCCCAAACTATGGCTACACCTTC.

Details on this clone: A junction boundary mismatches the germline segment, possibly from a read error. The genes are TRBV10-1 and TRBJ2-7, with 9 bases that match TRBD2. This CDR3 spans 13 amino acids. CDR1 WNHNN and CDR2 SYGVQD come from the germline V gene (reference sequence). CDR3 loop: CASSESGLAGSQF. The CDR3 coding sequence is TGCGCCAGCAGTGAGTCGGGGCTAGCGGGAAGCCAATTC.

This clone was seen once. CDR3 DNA: TGTGCCAGCAGTCCTAGGCCCCCGGGACAAGAAGCTTTCTTT. The encoded protein is CASSPRPPGQEAFF. The J gene is TRBJ1-1, the V gene TRBV27; D perhaps matches TRBD1 (6 bases). CDR1 and CDR2 from the germline V gene are MNHEY and SMNVEV (reference sequence). The CDR3 contains 14 residues. V lost 5 bases, J lost 8 bases, and 18 bases lay in between.

The chain recombines TRBV19 with TRBJ2-1, with 10 bases fitting TRBD2. CDR1 is LNHDA and CDR2 is SQIVND in the germline V gene (reference sequence). The V gene end was trimmed by 5 bases and the J gene end by 9 bases; junction bases not matched to a gene: 13. This CDR3 comprises 16 residues. CDR3 DNA sequence: TGTGCCAGTAGTTTAATCAAGCGGGAGGGCCGGGTTGAGCAGTTCTTC. It specifies CASSLIKREGRVEQFF.

The chain recombines TRBV19 with TRBJ2-4, with 7 bases lining up with TRBD1. Germline V CDR1 and CDR2: LNHDA, SQIVND (reference sequence). The CDR3 covers 16 residues. Germline trimming cut 3 bases from V and 4 bases from J; bases unmatched to any gene: 9. CDR3 in DNA: TGTGCCAGTAGTATTATTCCGGGACAGCTGAAAAACATTCAGTACTTC. Its protein product is CASSIIPGQLKNIQYF.

V is TRBV11-2 and J is TRBJ2-1; no firm D call. CDR3 length equals 16 residues. Germline assignment: CDR1 SGHAT and CDR2 FQNNGV. Trimming pared 0 bases from V and 2 bases from J, leaving 11 bases between. The CDR3 DNA sequence: TGTGCCAGCAGCTTAGATCCTGGGAACCCCTACAATGAGCAGTTCTTC. It yields the protein CASSLDPGNPYNEQFF.

The chain carries TRBV28 and TRBJ2-6; 8 bases match TRBD1. There are 21 residues in the CDR3. Looked up from germline, CDR1 is MDHEN and CDR2 is SYDVKM. Trimming took 2 bases from V and 0 from J; bases not matched to a gene: 15. DNA for the CDR3: TGTGCCAGCAGTTTAGGAGACAGGGGCTGGAATTCTTTCTCTGGGGCCAACGTCCTGACTTTC. Protein sequence: CASSLGDRGWNSFSGANVLTF.

The V and J genes are TRBV7-2 and TRBJ1-1, with D possibly matching TRBD1 (5 bases). The CDR3 totals 16 residues. The germline V gene encodes CDR1 SGHTA and CDR2 FQGNSA. V lost 1 base to trimming and J lost 3 bases, with 15 bases between them. The DNA for the CDR3 is TGTGCCAGCAGCTTAGGCCCGCGGGGCCGCCACACTGAAGCTTTCTTT. This codes for CASSLGPRGRHTEAFF.

This chain links TRBV28 with TRBJ2-5, with D possibly matching TRBD2 (5 bases). Looked up from germline, CDR1 is MDHEN and CDR2 is SYDVKM. V shed 8 bases and J shed 5 bases, with 21 bases lying between them. This CDR3 has 15 amino acids. The CDR3 DNA sequence: TGTGCCAGCCGTTCTATCGGGGTGATAGGTGAGACCCAGTACTTC. Translation: CASRSIGVIGETQYF.

This chain links TRBV19 with TRBJ1-2, with 7 bases lining up with TRBD1. The germline V gene encodes CDR1 LNHDA and CDR2 SQIVND (reference sequence). Unmatched junction bases numbered 8, after V lost 5 bases and J lost 5 bases. This CDR3 has 14 amino acids. The DNA of the CDR3 is TGTGCCAGTAGTTCCCGACAGGGCGAGTATGGCTACACCTTC. It translates to CASSSRQGEYGYTF.

The chain carries TRBV7-9 and TRBJ2-3, with 11 positions matching TRBD2. J gave up 4 bases and V 5 bases, and 2 bases lay outside the gene matches. From germline, CDR1 is SEHNR and CDR2 FQNEAQ (reference sequence). The CDR3 runs to 14 residues. CDR3 DNA: TGTGCCAGCAGCGGGGGACTAGCGGCAGATACGCAGTATTTT. Protein: CASSGGLAADTQYF. Together with reference TRBV7-9 and TRBJ2-3, the CDR3 gives the full variable domain: DTGVSQNPRHKITKRGQNVTFRCDPISEHNRLYWYRQTLGQGPEFLTYFQNEAQLEKSRLLSDRFSAERPKGSFSTLEIQRTEQGDSAMYLCASSGGLAADTQYFGPGTRLTVL.

The V call is TRBV7-9, the J call TRBJ2-6; 8 bases align to TRBD1. After removal of 5 bases from V and 0 bases from J, the junction contained 12 bases not matched to a gene. The CDR3 loop spans 19 amino acids. CDR1 and CDR2 from the germline V gene are SEHNR and FQNEAQ (reference sequence). The CDR3: CASSNVGDRSYSGANVLTF. The CDR3 nucleotides read TGTGCCAGCAGCAACGTAGGGGACAGGTCTTACTCTGGGGCCAACGTCCTGACTTTC.